Shown below are 32 T cell receptor beta chains from a single sample sequenced in a study of vaccination effects on CD4 cells after COVID-19. Their target antigens are unknown. The protocol was immunoSEQ multiplex PCR, while the TCRdb copy is restricted to in-frame clones and leaves out a portion. The sample holds 20,000 to 25,000 clones, roughly 76% seen once. ViraFEST used viral peptide pools to expand antigen-specific CD4+ T cells before sequencing. Scientists isolated CD4+ T cells after an approximately 10-day culture period ended. Neither prior SARS-CoV-2 infection nor positive nucleocapsid antibodies were present in the vaccine recipients. This sample comprised CD4+ T cells from PBMCs cultured with SARS-CoV-2 spike peptides, obtained before COVID-19 vaccination. The source is a human donor who received a COVID-19 vaccine.

This sequence joins TRBV7-9 and TRBJ2-1; TRBD2 matches at 9 bases. Germline CDR1 reads SEHNR; CDR2 reads FQNEAQ (reference sequence). The CDR3 consists of 16 residues. Trimming cost V 0 bases and J 7 bases; bases outside gene matches: 7. This CDR3 is CASSLASGSFSNEQFF. CDR3 sequence (DNA): TGTGCCAGCAGCTTAGCTAGCGGGAGTTTTAGTAATGAGCAGTTCTTC.

V gene TRBV19 combines with J gene TRBJ2-7; 7 positions agree with TRBD2. This CDR3 contains 20 residues. J was trimmed by 2 bases and V by 4 bases; bases with no gene match: 23. Germline CDR1 LNHDA, CDR2 SQIVND (reference sequence). The chain's CDR3 is CASSTPSGLSWKDAPYEQYF. The CDR3, as DNA: TGTGCCAGTAGTACCCCTAGCGGATTAAGCTGGAAGGACGCTCCCTACGAGCAGTACTTC. Full variable domain (missing parts from reference TRBV19 and TRBJ2-7): DGGITQSPKYLFRKEGQNVTLSCEQNLNHDAMYWYRQDPGQGLRLIYYSQIVNDFQKGDIAEGYSVSREKKESFPLTVTSAQKNPTAFYLCASSTPSGLSWKDAPYEQYFGPGTRLTVT.

The rearrangement uses TRBV4-2 and TRBJ2-3; possible D gene TRBD1, 6 bases. The CDR3 is made up of 18 amino acids. The ends were cut back, 5 bases at V and 1 base at J, with 22 bases in the middle. Germline V gene lookup returns CDR1 LGHNA and CDR2 YNFKEQ. The CDR3 nucleotides are TGTGCCAGCAGCGCCCACAGGGATTTAGGAGGCGGCACAGATACGCAGTATTTT. The encoded protein is CASSAHRDLGGGTDTQYF.

V gene TRBV18 combines with J gene TRBJ2-1, with D tentatively TRBD1 or TRBD2 (6 bases each). CDR3 length equals 15 residues. V was cut by 3 bases and J by 0 bases, with 9 bases left in between. Germline CDR1 KGHSH, CDR2 LQKENI. CDR3 coding DNA: TGTGCCAGCTCACCGGGGGGCGGCTCCTACAATGAGCAGTTCTTC. Translating gives CASSPGGGSYNEQFF.

The chain combines TRBV25-1 with TRBJ2-7, with TRBD1 as a possible D gene (5 bases). Trimming took 10 bases from V and 6 from J, leaving 31 bases between them. The CDR3 covers 17 residues. Germline assignment: CDR1 MGHDK and CDR2 SYGVNS. The CDR3 protein is CATPNPTQGSWNVEQYF. As DNA, the CDR3 is TGTGCCACTCCAAACCCCACTCAGGGAAGTTGGAACGTCGAGCAGTACTTC.

The chain links TRBV24-1 to TRBJ2-7; 10 bases are a match to TRBD2. This CDR3 is built from 14 residues. Germline V gene data show CDR1 as KGHDR and CDR2 as SFDVKD. J was trimmed by 4 bases and V by 11 bases; bases with no gene match: 10. The CDR3 nucleotides read TGTGCCAGGGAGAAGCGGGGGGGCCAATACGAGCAGTACTTC. Its protein is CAREKRGGQYEQYF.

The chain has TRBV30 and TRBJ1-1; D may be TRBD1 (6 bases). Trimming left V 0 bases short and J 7 bases short, with 21 bases between. The CDR3 has 16 residues. Germline V gives CDR1 GTSNPN, CDR2 SVGIG (reference sequence). The CDR3: CAWSVLRGRRANEAFF. DNA of the CDR3: TGTGCCTGGAGTGTACTGCGGGGGCGGAGGGCCAATGAAGCTTTCTTT.

The chain recombines TRBV10-2 with TRBJ2-6; TRBD2 might be the D (7 bases). This CDR3 comprises 16 residues. V lost 4 bases, J lost 0 bases, and 10 bases lay in between. CDR1 WSHSY and CDR2 SAAADI come from the germline V gene. CDR3 DNA: TGCGCCAGCAGTGGGGGGGGCCTCTCTGGGGCCAACGTCCTGACTTTC. Translating it yields CASSGGGLSGANVLTF.

V is TRBV12-1 and J is TRBJ2-3; the D call TRBD2 from the table was never checked on the DNA. TRBV12-1 is a pseudogene locus. This CDR3 comprises 16 residues. The CDR3 sequence: CASSHYLTSLTDTQYF. The CDR3 DNA sequence: TGTGCCAGCAGCCATTACCTAACTAGCCTCACAGATACGCAGTATTTT.

The chain carries TRBV7-2 and TRBJ2-1; 10 bases are shared with TRBD2. V trimming: 6 bases; J trimming: 5 bases; junction bases outside the gene matches: 7. The CDR3 covers 15 residues. Germline V gene sequence: CDR1 SGHTA, CDR2 FQGNSA. The DNA for the CDR3 is TGTGCCAGCAGGTATCTAGCGGGAGTCCACAATGAGCAGTTCTTC. Its translation: CASRYLAGVHNEQFF. Using reference TRBV7-2 and TRBJ2-1 for the parts outside the CDR3, the full variable domain is GAGVSQSPSNKVTEKGKDVELRCDPISGHTALYWYRQSLGQGLEFLIYFQGNSAPDKSGLPSDRFSAERTGGSVSTLTIQRTQQEDSAVYLCASRYLAGVHNEQFFGPGTRLTVL.

The gene calls are TRBV19 and TRBJ2-7, with 9 nucleotides matching TRBD1. The CDR3 is made up of 17 amino acids. CDR1 is LNHDA and CDR2 is SQIVND in the germline V gene (reference sequence). Losses at the gene ends were 1 base for V and 2 bases for J; bases not matched to a gene: 9. CDR3 DNA sequence: TGTGCCAGTAGTATAGGGACAGGGGACACCACGGCCTACGAGCAGTACTTC. Its translation is CASSIGTGDTTAYEQYF.

The V and J genes are TRBV28 and TRBJ1-6; tentative D call: TRBD1 (5 bases). The CDR3 runs to 16 residues. Per germline, CDR1 MDHEN and CDR2 SYDVKM. V was clipped by 6 bases and J by 6 bases, with 18 bases between them. CDR3: CASSVLWGISNSPLHF. The DNA of the CDR3 is TGTGCCAGCAGCGTCCTTTGGGGGATAAGTAATTCACCCCTCCACTTT.

This clone has just one count. The chain employs TRBV6-5 and TRBJ2-3; a weak D match, TRBD2 (6 bases). Between the trimmed V and J ends, which lost 6 bases and 4 bases, there was a span of 17 bases. Germline lookup yields CDR1 MNHEY and CDR2 SVGAGI. This CDR3 is 15 amino acids long. For the CDR3, the DNA is TGTGCCAGCAGGACCCTCGGGGGTGCGTCAGATACGCAGTATTTT. This sequence encodes CASRTLGGASDTQYF.

CDR3 protein: CTSSQGWGGRFNQPQHF. The CDR3 DNA is TGCACCAGCAGCCAAGGGTGGGGAGGGAGGTTCAATCAGCCCCAGCATTTT. V usage is TRBV1 and J usage is TRBJ1-5. TRBV1 is a recognized pseudogene. CDR3 length equals 17 residues.

This clone has only a few counts. The chain couples TRBV5-1 to TRBJ2-1; possibly TRBD2 for D (7 bases). Trimming took 4 bases from V and 6 from J, leaving 11 bases between them. This CDR3 has 13 amino acids. Germline V gene sequence: CDR1 SGHRS, CDR2 YFSETQ. As DNA, the CDR3 is TGCGCCAGCAGCCGGGGAGGGGGCAATGAGCAGTTCTTC. As protein: CASSRGGGNEQFF.

The chain links TRBV3-1 (or the pseudogene TRBV3-2) to TRBJ1-1; D not resolved. This CDR3 is 14 amino acids long. Germline-derived CDR1 and CDR2 are LGHDT and YNNKEL (reference sequence). V shed 0 bases and J shed 2 bases, with 7 bases lying between them. DNA for the CDR3: TGTGCCAGCAGCCAAGATACTCATAACACTGAAGCTTTCTTT. It encodes CASSQDTHNTEAFF.

The genes are TRBV19 and TRBJ1-2; 9 bases are shared with TRBD1. Germline CDR1 and CDR2: LNHDA and SQIVND (reference sequence). Unmatched junction bases numbered 16, after V lost 3 bases and J lost 8 bases. This CDR3 is 17 amino acids long. CDR3 DNA sequence: TGTGCCAGTAGTATTGACGACCCGGGACAGGGAAAGAGGGGCTACACCTTC. Translation gives CASSIDDPGQGKRGYTF.

The chain carries TRBV19 and TRBJ2-1, with 8 positions matching TRBD2. The germline gives CDR1 LNHDA, CDR2 SQIVND (reference sequence). The CDR3 is made up of 15 amino acids. V shed 5 bases and J 8 bases; nucleotides not matched to a gene: 11. This CDR3 reads CASSLSPGGVDEQFF. CDR3 bases: TGTGCCAGTAGTTTATCACCGGGGGGGGTCGATGAGCAGTTCTTC.

This clone came up a few times. V is TRBV5-1 and J is TRBJ1-4; no reliable D call. The CDR3 spans 15 residues. Germline V lookup: CDR1 SGHRS, CDR2 YFSETQ. V shed 4 bases and J shed 8 bases, with 18 bases lying between them. As DNA, the CDR3 is TGCGCCAGCAGCGAGGTTACGGGGAGCGAGGAAAAACTGTTTTTT. Translating it yields CASSEVTGSEEKLFF.

CDR3: CASSRPLGGVNTGELFF. In nucleotides, the CDR3 is TGTGCCAGCAGCCGGCCGTTAGGCGGGGTGAACACCGGGGAGCTGTTTTTT. V gene TRBV3-1 (or the pseudogene TRBV3-2) combines with J gene TRBJ2-2; D is perhaps TRBD2 (6 bases). Per germline, CDR1 LGHDT and CDR2 YNNKEL (reference sequence). The CDR3 length is 17 residues. The V and J ends lost 4 bases and 1 base respectively, with 16 bases between them.

The genes are TRBV19 and TRBJ2-6; the match to TRBD1 covers 7 bases. There are 16 residues in the CDR3. Germline CDR1 LNHDA, CDR2 SQIVND (reference sequence). J was trimmed by 2 bases and V by 6 bases; bases with no gene match: 7. In DNA, the CDR3 is TGTGCCAGTAGACAGACAGGGCGGCCTGGGGCCAACGTCCTGACTTTC. Its protein product is CASRQTGRPGANVLTF.

This clone has a handful of counts. CDR3 sequence reads: CASSQDSDSPLHF. CDR3 in DNA: TGTGCCAGCTCACAGGATTCTGATTCACCCCTCCACTTT. This chain uses TRBV18 with TRBJ1-6, with D unresolved. Trimming left V 4 bases short and J 8 bases short, with 9 bases between. CDR1 and CDR2 (germline): KGHSH, LQKENI. The CDR3 is 13 residues long.

V gene TRBV4-1 combines with J gene TRBJ1-1, with D perhaps TRBD1 (5 bases). The CDR3 is made up of 15 amino acids. CDR1 and CDR2 from the germline V gene are MGHRA and YSYEKL. Deletions cut 0 bases from V and 4 bases from J, with 12 bases between. The CDR3 region has the DNA TGCGCCAGCAGCCAAGACAGGGTTAGCGCCACTGAAGCTTTCTTT. It codes for CASSQDRVSATEAFF.

This chain uses TRBV5-6 with TRBJ1-1; 10 nucleotides align to TRBD1. The germline V gene encodes CDR1 SGHDT and CDR2 YYEEEE. The CDR3 is made up of 16 amino acids. The V and J ends lost 4 bases and 9 bases, in that order; junction bases with no gene match: 15. CDR3 loop: CASSQKSGQGRPKAFF. DNA for the CDR3: TGTGCCAGCAGCCAAAAGTCGGGACAGGGGCGGCCGAAAGCTTTCTTT.

The chain employs TRBV24-1 and TRBJ2-3; 10 nucleotides agree with TRBD2. CDR3 length: 16 residues. Germline CDR1 and CDR2: KGHDR and SFDVKD. With V trimmed by 3 bases and J by 5 bases, 7 bases remained unmatched. The CDR3 here is CATSDPVAGGGDTQYF. In DNA form, the CDR3 reads TGTGCCACCAGTGATCCTGTAGCGGGGGGCGGAGATACGCAGTATTTT.

The sample holds a few counts of this clone. The chain joins TRBV19 to TRBJ1-5; no clear D. This CDR3 spans 13 amino acids. Germline assignment: CDR1 LNHDA and CDR2 SQIVND (reference sequence). Trimming removed 7 bases from V and 3 bases from J, with 10 bases in between. This CDR3 is CASKMGSNQPQHF. CDR3 in DNA: TGTGCCAGTAAAATGGGCTCCAATCAGCCCCAGCATTTT.

CDR3 sequence (DNA): TGTGCCAGCAGCCCCTCTAGCGGTACCTACGAGCAGTACTTC. It is translated as CASSPSSGTYEQYF. The V gene is TRBV27, the J gene TRBJ2-7; 7 bases line up with TRBD2. This CDR3 region has 14 residues. Germline CDR1 is MNHEY and CDR2 is SMNVEV (reference sequence). Trimming cost V 6 bases and J 2 bases; bases outside gene matches: 7.

The chain couples TRBV5-1 to TRBJ1-3; no reliable D call. The germline V and J ends were trimmed by 0 bases and 0 bases, with 7 bases remaining between them. Germline assignment: CDR1 SGHRS and CDR2 YFSETQ. The CDR3 totals 15 residues. CDR3 loop: CASSLDGISGNTIYF. The CDR3 DNA reads TGCGCCAGCAGCTTGGATGGTATCTCTGGAAACACCATATATTTT.

This clone was recorded only once. The chain joins TRBV19 to TRBJ2-3, with TRBD2 as a possible D gene (6 bases). The CDR3 extends over 14 amino acids. CDR1 and CDR2 (germline): LNHDA, SQIVND (reference sequence). The CDR3 DNA sequence: TGTGCAGCAGGACGGGGGACTAGCACAGATACGCAGTATTTT. Translation: CAAGRGTSTDTQYF.

V and J are TRBV4-1 and TRBJ2-3; D is possibly TRBD2 (6 bases). CDR1 and CDR2 (germline): MGHRA, YSYEKL. CDR3 length: 18 amino acids. V lost 1 base to trimming and J lost 5 bases, with 22 bases between them. CDR3: CASSQGLAAKGAGDTQYF. The DNA of the CDR3 is TGCGCCAGCAGCCAAGGGTTAGCGGCGAAAGGGGCAGGAGATACGCAGTATTTT.

This chain uses TRBV6-1 with TRBJ2-7, with 8 positions matching TRBD1. With V trimmed by 2 bases and J by 6 bases, 6 bases remained unmatched. This CDR3 spans 14 amino acids. Germline V gene lookup returns CDR1 MNHNS and CDR2 SASEGT. CDR3 coding DNA: TGTGCCAGCAGTGAATGGGTAGGACAGGGCGAGCAGTACTTC. It translates to CASSEWVGQGEQYF.

The CDR3 sequence is CASSLRLRDYRYNEQFF. CDR3 DNA: TGTGCCAGCAGCTTAAGGCTTAGGGACTACCGCTACAATGAGCAGTTCTTC. The gene calls are TRBV7-4 and TRBJ2-1, with 7 bases identical to TRBD2. The CDR3 is 17 residues long. Germline V gene data show CDR1 as SGHVT and CDR2 as SQSDAQ. The J segment lost 3 bases and the V segment lost 2 bases, leaving 10 bases of the junction unmatched.